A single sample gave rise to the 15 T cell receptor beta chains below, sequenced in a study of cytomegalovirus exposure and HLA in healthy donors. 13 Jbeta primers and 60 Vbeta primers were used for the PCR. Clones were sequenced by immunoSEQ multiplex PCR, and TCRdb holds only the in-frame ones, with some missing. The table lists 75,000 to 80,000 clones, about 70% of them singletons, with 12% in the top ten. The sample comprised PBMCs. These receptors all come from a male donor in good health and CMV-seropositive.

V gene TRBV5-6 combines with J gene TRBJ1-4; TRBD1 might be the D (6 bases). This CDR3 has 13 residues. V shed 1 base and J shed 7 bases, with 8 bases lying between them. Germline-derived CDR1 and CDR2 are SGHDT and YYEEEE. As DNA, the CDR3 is TGTGCCAGCAGCTTGACAGGGTCTGAAAAACTGTTTTTT. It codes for CASSLTGSEKLFF.

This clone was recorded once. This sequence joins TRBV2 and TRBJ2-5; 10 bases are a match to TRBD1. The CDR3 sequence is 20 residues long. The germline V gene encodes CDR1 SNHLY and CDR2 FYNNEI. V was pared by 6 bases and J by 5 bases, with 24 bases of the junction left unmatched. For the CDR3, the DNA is TGTGCCAGCAGGGGGGGGGACAGGGGCCGGGAGCACATGAACAGGGAGACCCAGTACTTC. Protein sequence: CASRGGDRGREHMNRETQYF.

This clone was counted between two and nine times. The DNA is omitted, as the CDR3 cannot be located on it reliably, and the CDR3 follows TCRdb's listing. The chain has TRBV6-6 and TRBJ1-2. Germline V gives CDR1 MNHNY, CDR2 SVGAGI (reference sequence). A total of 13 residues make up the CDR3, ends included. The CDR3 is CASSSSGREGYTF.

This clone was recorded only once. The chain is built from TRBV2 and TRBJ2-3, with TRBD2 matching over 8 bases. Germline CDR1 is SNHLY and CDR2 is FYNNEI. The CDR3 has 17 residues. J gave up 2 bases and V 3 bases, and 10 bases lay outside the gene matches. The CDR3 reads CASSDSSLAEITDTQYF. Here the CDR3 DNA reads TGTGCCAGCAGTGATTCTTCACTAGCGGAAATCACAGATACGCAGTATTTT.

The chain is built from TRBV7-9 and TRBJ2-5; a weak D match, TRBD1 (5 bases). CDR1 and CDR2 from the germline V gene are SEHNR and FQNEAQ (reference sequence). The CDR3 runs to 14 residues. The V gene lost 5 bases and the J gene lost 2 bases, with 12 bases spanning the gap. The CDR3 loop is CASSRRAGQETQYF. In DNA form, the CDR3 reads TGTGCCAGCAGCCGTCGGGCAGGGCAAGAGACCCAGTACTTC.

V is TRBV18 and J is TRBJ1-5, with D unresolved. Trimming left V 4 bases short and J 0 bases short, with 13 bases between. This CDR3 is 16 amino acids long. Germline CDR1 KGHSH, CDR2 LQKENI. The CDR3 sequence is CASSRRTDYSNQPQHF. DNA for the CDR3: TGTGCCAGCTCACGGAGGACCGATTATAGCAATCAGCCCCAGCATTTT.

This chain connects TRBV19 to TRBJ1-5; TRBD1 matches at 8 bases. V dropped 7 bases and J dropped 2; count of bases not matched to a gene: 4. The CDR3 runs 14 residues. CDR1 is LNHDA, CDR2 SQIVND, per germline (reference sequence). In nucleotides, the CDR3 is TGTGCCAGTACAAAACAGGGGGGCAATCAGCCCCAGCATTTT. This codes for CASTKQGGNQPQHF.

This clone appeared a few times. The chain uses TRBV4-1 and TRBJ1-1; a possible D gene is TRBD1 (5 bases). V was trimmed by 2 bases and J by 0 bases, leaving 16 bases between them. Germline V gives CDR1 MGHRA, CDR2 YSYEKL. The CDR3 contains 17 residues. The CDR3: CASSQWTNAGMNTEAFF. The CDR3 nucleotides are TGCGCCAGCAGCCAATGGACAAACGCCGGTATGAACACTGAAGCTTTCTTT.

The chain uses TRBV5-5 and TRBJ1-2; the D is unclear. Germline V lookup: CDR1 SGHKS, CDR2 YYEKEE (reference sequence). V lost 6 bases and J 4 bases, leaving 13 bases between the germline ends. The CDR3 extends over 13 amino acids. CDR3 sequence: CASIPTEGYGYTF. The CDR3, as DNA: TGTGCCAGCATCCCAACGGAGGGCTATGGCTACACCTTC.

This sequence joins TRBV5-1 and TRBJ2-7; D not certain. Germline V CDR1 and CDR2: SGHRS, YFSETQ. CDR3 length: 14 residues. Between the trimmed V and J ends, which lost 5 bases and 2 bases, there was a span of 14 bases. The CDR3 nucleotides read TGCGCCAGCAGTGCGCAACCTTTGACCTACGAGCAGTACTTC. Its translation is CASSAQPLTYEQYF. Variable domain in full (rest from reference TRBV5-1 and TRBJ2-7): KAGVTQTPRYLIKTRGQQVTLSCSPISGHRSVSWYQQTPGQGLQFLFEYFSETQRNKGNFPGRFSGRQFSNSRSEMNVSTLELGDSALYLCASSAQPLTYEQYFGPGTRLTVT.

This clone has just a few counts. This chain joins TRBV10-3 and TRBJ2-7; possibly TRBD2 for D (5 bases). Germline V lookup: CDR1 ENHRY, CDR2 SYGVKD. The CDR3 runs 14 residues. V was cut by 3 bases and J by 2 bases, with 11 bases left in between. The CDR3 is CAISDGLPPYEQYF. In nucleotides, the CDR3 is TGTGCCATCAGTGATGGACTCCCACCCTACGAGCAGTACTTC.

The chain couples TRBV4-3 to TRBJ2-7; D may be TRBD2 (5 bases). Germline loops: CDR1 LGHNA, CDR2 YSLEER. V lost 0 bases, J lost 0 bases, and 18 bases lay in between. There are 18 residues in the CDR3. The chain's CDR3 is CASSQDLTTITSSYEQYF. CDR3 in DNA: TGCGCCAGCAGCCAAGATTTGACTACCATTACGAGCTCCTACGAGCAGTACTTC.

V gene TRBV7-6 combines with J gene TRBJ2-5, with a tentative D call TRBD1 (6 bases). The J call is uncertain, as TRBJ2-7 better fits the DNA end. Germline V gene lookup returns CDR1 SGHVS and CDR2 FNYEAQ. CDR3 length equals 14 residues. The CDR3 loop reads CASSLVQGPYEQYF. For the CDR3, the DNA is TGTGCCAGCAGCTTAGTACAGGGCCCCTACGAGCAGTACTTC.

The CDR3 bases are TGTGCCAGCAGCCATCTAGCGGGGGTGGTTGCAGATACGCAGTATTTT. It translates to CASSHLAGVVADTQYF. J is TRBJ2-3 and V is TRBV7-3, with TRBD2 matching over 10 bases. Germline V lookup: CDR1 SGHTA, CDR2 FQGTGA. The junction had 9 bases not matched to a gene; V was cut back by 5 bases and J by 4 bases. The CDR3 consists of 16 residues.

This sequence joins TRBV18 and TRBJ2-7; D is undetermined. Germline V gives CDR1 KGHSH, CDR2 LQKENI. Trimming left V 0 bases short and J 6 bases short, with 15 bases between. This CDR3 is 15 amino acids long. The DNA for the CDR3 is TGTGCCAGCTCACCACCGGCAGGCTCCAAAGGCGAGCAGTACTTC. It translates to CASSPPAGSKGEQYF.